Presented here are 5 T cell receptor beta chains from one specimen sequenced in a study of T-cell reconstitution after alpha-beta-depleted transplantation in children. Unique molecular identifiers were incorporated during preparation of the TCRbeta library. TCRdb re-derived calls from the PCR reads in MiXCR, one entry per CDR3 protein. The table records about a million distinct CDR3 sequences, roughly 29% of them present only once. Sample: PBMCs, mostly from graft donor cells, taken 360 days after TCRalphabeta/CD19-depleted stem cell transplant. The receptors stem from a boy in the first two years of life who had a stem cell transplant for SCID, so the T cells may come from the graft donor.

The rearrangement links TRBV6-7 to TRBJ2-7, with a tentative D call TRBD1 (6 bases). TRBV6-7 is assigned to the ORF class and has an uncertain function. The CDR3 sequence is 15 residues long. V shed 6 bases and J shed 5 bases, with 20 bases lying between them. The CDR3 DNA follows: TGTGCCAGCAGGGAGACCGACAGGTTCGGGGACGAGCAGTACTTC. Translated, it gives CASRETDRFGDEQYF.

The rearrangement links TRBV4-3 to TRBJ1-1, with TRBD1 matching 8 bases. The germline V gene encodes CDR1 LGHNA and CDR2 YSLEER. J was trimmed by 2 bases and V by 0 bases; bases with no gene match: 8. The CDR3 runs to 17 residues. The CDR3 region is CASSQDLATGANTEAFF. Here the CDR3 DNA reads TGCGCCAGCAGCCAAGATCTGGCGACAGGGGCTAACACTGAAGCTTTCTTT.

CDR3 sequence reads: CASTIDRASEKLFF. The CDR3 region has the DNA TGTGCCAGCACCATCGACCGGGCCTCTGAAAAACTGTTTTTT. The chain carries TRBV12-3 or TRBV12-4 and TRBJ1-4; D unresolved. The CDR3 covers 14 residues. The V end lost 7 bases, the J end lost 7 bases, and 16 bases lay between the germline ends.

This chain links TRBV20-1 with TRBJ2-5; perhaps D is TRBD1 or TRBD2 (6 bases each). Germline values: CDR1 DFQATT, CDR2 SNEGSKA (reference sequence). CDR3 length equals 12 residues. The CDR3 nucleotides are TGCAGCTGGGGGGCCATCCAAGAGACCCAGTACTTC. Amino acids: CSWGAIQETQYF.

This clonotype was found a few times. The CDR3 is CASSFSAFPYGYTF. The CDR3 DNA sequence: TGTGCCAGCAGCTTCTCGGCATTTCCTTATGGCTACACCTTC. The gene calls are TRBV7-8 and TRBJ1-2, with no clear D. CDR3 size: 14 residues. V lost 3 bases to trimming and J lost 5 bases, with 13 bases between them. Germline lookup yields CDR1 SGHVS and CDR2 FQNEAQ.